These T cell receptor beta chains were read from a single sample in a study of blood T cell repertoires in COVID-19. The table came from immunoSEQ multiplex PCR; TCRdb's copy has only in-frame clones and leaves some out. This table has a few hundred thousand clones, around nine tenths appearing once. Sequenced sample: peripheral blood. Every receptor here comes from a woman in her 70s with active or convalescent COVID-19. The CDR3 runs from the conserved cysteine through the conserved F or W. The D gene is left open where the match is weak. Only some rows state a clone size, as once, few, many or a class for expanded clones.

abundance	d_gene	v_gene	j_gene	CDR3nt	CDR3aa
-	-	TRBV19	TRBJ1-1	TGTGCCAGTAGGGCACAGGGGAACACTGAAGCTTTCTTT	CASRAQGNTEAFF
few	-	TRBV7-8	TRBJ2-7	TGTGCCAGCAGCTCCTCACAGGGCTCAAGCTCCGCCGAGCAGTACTTC	CASSSSQGSSSAEQYF
few	TRBD1	TRBV6-2/TRBV6-3	TRBJ1-2	TGTGCCAGCAGCCCGGCCGGGACAGGACCCAATGGCTACACCTTC	CASSPAGTGPNGYTF
-	-	TRBV19	TRBJ1-2	TGTGCCAGTGGGTCTAGGCGAGATGGCTACACCTTC	CASGSRRDGYTF
-	-	TRBV10-1	TRBJ1-5	TGCGCCAGCGGGGAGGGGGATCAGCCCCAGCATTTT	CASGEGDQPQHF
few	-	TRBV11-2	TRBJ1-4	TGTGCCAGCAGCTTCCTTCAAACCAGGGAACTGTTTTTT	CASSFLQTRELFF
-	TRBD1	TRBV18	TRBJ1-1	TGTGCCAGCTCAAGTCCGGGACAGGGGGCTTTCACTGAAGCTTTCTTT	CASSSPGQGAFTEAFF
-	-	TRBV20-1	TRBJ2-4	TGCAGTGCTACACCCCGGAACATTCAGTACTTC	CSATPRNIQYF
few	-	TRBV19	TRBJ1-2	TGTGCCAGTAGTTCTGGGGCGGATAACGACGTTGGCTACACCTTC	CASSSGADNDVGYTF
-	-	TRBV7-2	TRBJ1-6	TGTGCCAGCAGCTTAGACAGCGAGGGTTCACCCCTCCACTTT	CASSLDSEGSPLHF
-	-	TRBV6-2/TRBV6-3	TRBJ2-1	TGTGCCAGCAGTTACCCCTTCTCCTACAATGAGCAGTTCTTC	CASSYPFSYNEQFF
once	-	TRBV7-3	TRBJ1-2	TGTGCCAGCAGCTTAAGCAGGGGTGGTGGCTACACCTTC	CASSLSRGGGYTF
-	TRBD2	TRBV7-9	TRBJ2-3	TGTGCCAGCAGCTCGTTAGCGGGGGGAACAGATACGCAGTATTTT	CASSSLAGGTDTQYF
-	-	TRBV7-6	TRBJ1-6	TGTGCCAGCAGCGTGGTCGAGGGGACTGGTTCACCCCTCCACTTT	CASSVVEGTGSPLHF
-	-	TRBV3-1/TRBV3-2	TRBJ2-5	TGTGCCAGCAGCCAAGAGGGGGGGCCGGGAGAGACCCAGTACTTC	CASSQEGGPGETQYF
-	-	TRBV7-6	TRBJ1-4	TGTGCCAGCAGCCTCGCGGCTAATTTTAATGAAAAACTGTTTTTT	CASSLAANFNEKLFF
once	TRBD2	TRBV6-6	TRBJ2-3	TGTGCCAGCAGTGTCCCGGGACTAGCGGGAGGAAATACGCAGTATTTT	CASSVPGLAGGNTQYF
-	-	TRBV3-1/TRBV3-2	TRBJ2-2	TGTGCCAGCAGCCCCCTCCAGGGGCGCGGAACCGGGGAGCTGTTTTTT	CASSPLQGRGTGELFF
-	-	TRBV6-5	TRBJ1-1	TGTGCCAGCAGTCCAGGGTACACTGAAGCTTTCTTT	CASSPGYTEAFF
once	-	TRBV2	TRBJ1-1	TGTGCCAGCAAGTGGAGTGTGGGAACACCGACAGTGAACACTGAAGCTTTCTTT	CASKWSVGTPTVNTEAFF
-	TRBD1	TRBV9	TRBJ1-2	TGTGCCAGCAGCGTAGGAGAGGGACAGGGCTATGGCTACACCTTC	CASSVGEGQGYGYTF
few	TRBD2	TRBV11-3	TRBJ2-1	TGTGCCAGCAGGCTCTCAGCGGGGGGGCCCGATGAGCAGTTCTTC	CASRLSAGGPDEQFF
-	TRBD1	TRBV7-2	TRBJ1-4	TGTGCCAGTAGGGACAGGGGAGTTTCAAAACTGTTTTTT	CASRDRGVSKLFF
-	-	TRBV6-5	TRBJ1-1	TGTGCCAGCAGTTCTGGGTCGGGGATGAACACTGAAGCTTTCTTT	CASSSGSGMNTEAFF
-	TRBD1	TRBV18	TRBJ1-1	TGTGCCAGCTCACCACAAGGGACAGTGGGGGTTAACACTGAAGCTTTCTTT	CASSPQGTVGVNTEAFF
once	-	TRBV5-1	TRBJ1-1	TGCGCCAGCACCATTGAGGGATGGTCCGACACTGAAGCTTTCTTT	CASTIEGWSDTEAFF
-	-	TRBV24-1	TRBJ2-7	TGTGCCACCAGTGGTACAGGGAGCTCCTACGAGCAGTACTTC	CATSGTGSSYEQYF
-	TRBD1	TRBV10-2	TRBJ2-5	TGCGCCAGCAGTGAACAGGGGGCGCGAGAGACCCAGTACTTC	CASSEQGARETQYF
-	TRBD1	TRBV5-5	TRBJ2-7	TGTGCCAGCAGCTTGGCCTCCGGGACAGGGTCTGACGAGCAGTACTTC	CASSLASGTGSDEQYF
-	TRBD1	TRBV12-5	TRBJ2-5	TGTGCTAGTGGTTGGGGGACAGGGAGAATTCGAGAGACCCAGTACTTC	CASGWGTGRIRETQYF
-	TRBD2	TRBV6-5	TRBJ2-7	TGTGCCAGCAGAGCGGGGGGGGGCTACGAGCAGTACTTC	CASRAGGGYEQYF
-	-	TRBV9	TRBJ1-4	TGTGCCAGCAGCCCCCACCCCGGTGAAAAACTGTTTTTT	CASSPHPGEKLFF
few	-	TRBV3-1/TRBV3-2	TRBJ1-6	TGTGCCAGCAGCCAAGATGCACAGTTAAATTCACCCCTCCACTTT	CASSQDAQLNSPLHF
few	-	TRBV7-2	TRBJ1-5	TGTGCCAGCAGCTCTACAGGGCAGACCTACAATCAGCCCCAGCATTTT	CASSSTGQTYNQPQHF
-	TRBD1	TRBV4-1	TRBJ1-1	TGCGCCAGCAGCCAGGACAGGGGGGACGGAGCTTTCTTT	CASSQDRGDGAFF
-	TRBD1	TRBV27	TRBJ2-2	TGTGCCAGCAGACGGGGACAGGGTATCACCGGGGAGCTGTTTTTT	CASRRGQGITGELFF
few	TRBD1	TRBV7-9	TRBJ1-1	TGTGCCAGCAGACCCGACAGGGTGCCTGAAGCTTTCTTT	CASRPDRVPEAFF
-	-	TRBV3-1/TRBV3-2	TRBJ2-3	TGTGCCAGCAGCCAACGACGGGACATCACAGATACGCAGTATTTT	CASSQRRDITDTQYF
-	-	TRBV18	TRBJ1-1	TGTGCCAGCTCACCATCATCCCTCCCGGAGATAGCGGACTTT	CASSPSSLPEIADF
-	TRBD2	TRBV9	TRBJ2-3	TGTGCCAGCAGCGCCGCCTGGCGGGGGGGCACAGATACGCAGTATTTT	CASSAAWRGGTDTQYF